Given below is one T cell receptor beta chain in context. Its antigen is currently unknown. This sample stems from a study of T cell responses to AZD1222 COVID-19 vaccine. Study-wide results and caveats: Spike was spanned by vaccine-associated CD4 TCRs, with dominance at 160-218 and 743-854.

CDR3 length equals 15 residues. Germline V gene lookup returns CDR1 SGHTA and CDR2 FQGNSA. Unmatched junction bases numbered 8, after V lost 2 bases and J lost 7 bases. Profiled with immunoSEQ multiplex PCR; TCRdb holds only in-frame clones, not every one. The table lists approximately 110,000 clones, 82% of them singletons. This material consisted of peripheral blood, taken on day 0 of AZD1222 vaccination. The genes are TRBV7-2 and TRBJ2-1, with 7 bases lining up with TRBD2. The sequence derives from an adult in good health. CDR3 region: CASSLTGGRGNEQFF. CDR3 in DNA: TGTGCCAGCAGCTTAACGGGGGGTCGAGGGAATGAGCAGTTCTTC.